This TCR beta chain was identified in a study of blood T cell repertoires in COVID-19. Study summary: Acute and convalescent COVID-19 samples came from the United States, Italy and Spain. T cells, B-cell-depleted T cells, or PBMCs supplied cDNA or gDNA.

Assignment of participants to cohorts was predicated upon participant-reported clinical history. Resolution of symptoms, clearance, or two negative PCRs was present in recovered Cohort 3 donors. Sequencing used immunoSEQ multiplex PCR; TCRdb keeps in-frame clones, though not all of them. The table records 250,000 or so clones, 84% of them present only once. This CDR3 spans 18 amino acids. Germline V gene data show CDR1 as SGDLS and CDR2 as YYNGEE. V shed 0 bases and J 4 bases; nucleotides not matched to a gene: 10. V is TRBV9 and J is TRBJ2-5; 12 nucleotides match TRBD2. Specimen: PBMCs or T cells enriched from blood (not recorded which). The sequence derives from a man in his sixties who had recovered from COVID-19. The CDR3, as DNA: TGTGCCAGCAGCGTAGAGGCTAGCGGGGGGGGAATCGCAGAGACCCAGTACTTC. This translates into CASSVEASGGGIAETQYF.